This is a list of T cell receptor beta chains from one sample in a study of blood T cell repertoires in COVID-19. Libraries were prepared by immunoSEQ multiplex PCR; TCRdb keeps only in-frame clonotypes and omits some of them. This table has around 180,000 clones, approximately 80% appearing once. The sample was PBMCs or T cells enriched from blood (not recorded which). The receptors were gathered from a man aged 50-59 years who had recovered from COVID-19. Both conserved end residues are part of each CDR3. A D gene is named only where the DNA matches it firmly. Not every row has a clone size; where given, it reads once, few, many or a size class.

j_call,d_call,v_call,clone_size,cdr3_aa,cdr3_nt
TRBJ2-1,-,TRBV9,-,CASSVRGDEQFF,TGTGCCAGCAGCGTCCGGGGTGATGAGCAGTTCTTC
TRBJ1-2,-,TRBV27,-,CASSLTGDARGYTF,TGTGCCAGCAGTTTGACGGGTGATGCTCGGGGCTACACCTTC
TRBJ1-1,TRBD1,TRBV14,-,CASRPDRVGAEAFF,TGTGCCAGCAGACCAGACAGGGTCGGGGCTGAAGCTTTCTTT
TRBJ2-5,-,TRBV18,-,CASSRESGETQYF,TGTGCCAGCTCACGGGAGTCGGGGGAGACCCAGTACTTC
TRBJ1-5,TRBD1,TRBV18,-,CASSPGQGAGGQPQHF,TGTGCCAGCTCACCAGGACAGGGGGCCGGCGGACAGCCCCAGCATTTT
TRBJ1-2,-,TRBV30,few,CAWTRYPSLAYTF,TGTGCCTGGACCCGATATCCCAGTCTCGCCTACACCTTC
TRBJ2-4,-,TRBV18,-,CASSQENIQYF,TGTGCCAGCTCGCAGGAAAACATTCAGTACTTC
TRBJ2-2,-,TRBV2,few,CASERWNTGELFF,TGTGCCAGCGAGCGGTGGAACACCGGGGAGCTGTTTTTT
TRBJ2-3,TRBD2,TRBV19,-,CASTGAGEGRGTQYF,TGTGCCAGTACGGGAGCGGGGGAAGGACGAGGTACGCAGTATTTT
TRBJ1-1,TRBD1,TRBV30,-,CAFKQGWNTEAFF,TGTGCCTTCAAACAGGGGTGGAACACTGAAGCTTTCTTT
TRBJ2-7,-,TRBV7-7,-,CASSLDLGQKGCLSYEQYF,TGTGCTAGCAGCTTAGATTTGGGCCAAAAGGGGTGTCTCTCCTACGAGCAGTACTTC
TRBJ1-1,-,TRBV6-5,-,CASSYGQKNTEAFF,TGTGCCAGCAGTTACGGACAGAAGAACACTGAAGCTTTCTTT
TRBJ1-2,-,TRBV19,-,CASSIQRVGGYTF,TGTGCCAGTAGTATCCAGAGGGTAGGAGGCTACACCTTC
TRBJ1-2,-,TRBV6-1,-,CASSEAAVGGYTF,TGTGCCAGCAGTGAAGCGGCGGTGGGTGGCTACACCTTC
TRBJ1-6,TRBD1,TRBV3-1/TRBV3-2,-,CASSQTGQGGSPLHF,TGTGCCAGCAGCCAGACGGGACAGGGAGGTTCACCCCTCCACTTT